This T cell receptor beta chain was observed in a study of T cell responses to AZD1222 COVID-19 vaccine. Study results and caveats: Donors were chiefly white British, with a greater number of females, and clonal diversity was perhaps underestimated. Spike-specific TCR breadth rose after two AZD1222 doses, and depth rose as well. Along spike, vaccine-associated CD4 TCRs were found throughout, with dominance at 160-218 and 743-854.

Repertoires were generated with immunoSEQ multiplex PCR, while TCRdb's copy carries only in-frame clones and drops some. The sample contains more than 150,000 clones, about nine tenths of which appear only once. Per the germline V gene, CDR1 is SQVTM and CDR2 is ANQGSEA. The CDR3 is 13 amino acids. After removal of 6 bases from V and 10 bases from J, the junction contained 9 bases not matched to a gene. This clone was counted between two and nine times. The antigen is not known. This sequence was found in an adult who received the AZD1222 COVID-19 vaccine. The specimen comprised peripheral blood, sampled 28 days after the second AZD1222 dose. This chain links TRBV29-1 with TRBJ2-1; the match to TRBD1 covers 10 bases. In DNA, the CDR3 is TGCAGCGTCGGGGACAGGGGCCGGGGAGAGCAGTTCTTC. It yields the protein CSVGDRGRGEQFF.